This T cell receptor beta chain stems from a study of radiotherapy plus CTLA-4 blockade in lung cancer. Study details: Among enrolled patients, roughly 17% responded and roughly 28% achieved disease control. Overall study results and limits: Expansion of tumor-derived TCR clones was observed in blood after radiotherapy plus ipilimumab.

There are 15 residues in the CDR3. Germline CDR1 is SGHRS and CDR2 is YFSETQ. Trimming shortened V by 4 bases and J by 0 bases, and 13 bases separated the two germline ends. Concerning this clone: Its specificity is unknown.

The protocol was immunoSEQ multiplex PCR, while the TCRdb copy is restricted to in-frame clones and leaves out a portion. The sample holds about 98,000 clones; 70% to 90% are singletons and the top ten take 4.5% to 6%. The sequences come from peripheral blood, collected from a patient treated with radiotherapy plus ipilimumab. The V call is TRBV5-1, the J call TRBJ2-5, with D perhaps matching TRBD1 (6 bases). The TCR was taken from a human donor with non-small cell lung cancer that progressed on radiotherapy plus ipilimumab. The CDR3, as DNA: TGCGCCAGCAGCACTTCGACAGGTTACCAAGAGACCCAGTACTTC. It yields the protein CASSTSTGYQETQYF.